This TCR beta chain was sequenced for a study of T cell repertoires in cytomegalovirus infection. TCRdb recomputed calls from the reads with MiXCR, one row per CDR3 protein. The table records 740,000 or so distinct CDR3 sequences, under 40% of them present only once. Germline V lookup: CDR1 MDHEN, CDR2 SYDVKM. The CDR3 runs to 16 residues. V shed 4 bases and J shed 4 bases, with 20 bases lying between them. The origin of this receptor is a human donor in good health (CMV status not recorded). Some clones in this sample may be carry-over from other donors' samples. Sequencing was done on a sample of PBMCs. This chain links TRBV28 with TRBJ2-7, with D perhaps matching TRBD1 or TRBD2 (5 bases each). CDR3 DNA: TGTGCCAGCAGTTCCCGGGGACCCGGTAGAAGTTACGAGCAGTACTTC. It translates to CASSSRGPGRSYEQYF.